These T cell receptor beta chains were read from a single sample in a study of T cells in Graves' hyperthyroidism and ophthalmopathy. Each CDR3 protein gets one entry after TCRdb re-called the multiplex PCR reads with MiXCR. The table lists fewer than 40,000 distinct CDR3 sequences, roughly half of them singletons, with roughly 25% in the top ten. Sequenced input: blood. The source of these receptors is a woman in her 40s with Graves' ophthalmopathy. CDR3s include the opening cysteine and the closing phenylalanine or tryptophan. The order of the fields is J gene, D gene, V gene, clone size, CDR3 protein, CDR3 DNA. The D gene is left open where the match is weak. Size values are once, few and many counts, or a class for expanded clones, and some rows have none.

j_gene: TRBJ1-1; d_gene: NA; v_gene: TRBV7-9; abundance: many; CDR3aa: CASSLTGGTEAFF; CDR3nt: TGTGCCAGCAGCTTAACCGGGGGCACTGAAGCTTTCTTT
j_gene: TRBJ1-5; d_gene: TRBD1; v_gene: TRBV5-6; abundance: NA; CDR3aa: CASSLAGTGGQPQHF; CDR3nt: TGTGCCAGCAGCTTGGCCGGGACAGGGGGGCAGCCCCAGCATTTT
j_gene: TRBJ1-3; d_gene: TRBD1; v_gene: TRBV4-1; abundance: many; CDR3aa: CASSLGTGAIHSGNTIYF; CDR3nt: TGCGCCAGCAGCCTCGGGACAGGGGCGATCCACTCTGGAAACACCATATATTTT
j_gene: TRBJ1-1; d_gene: NA; v_gene: TRBV6-2/TRBV6-3; abundance: many; CDR3aa: CASSGTTRTHEAFF; CDR3nt: TGTGCCAGCAGCGGGACAACCCGAACCCATGAAGCTTTCTTT
j_gene: TRBJ2-7; d_gene: NA; v_gene: TRBV7-3; abundance: NA; CDR3aa: CASSLTSQSYEQYF; CDR3nt: TGTGCCAGCAGCTTAACAAGTCAATCCTACGAGCAGTACTTC
j_gene: TRBJ1-1; d_gene: NA; v_gene: TRBV28; abundance: many; CDR3aa: CASSFEPGKNTEAFF; CDR3nt: TGTGCCAGCAGTTTCGAGCCAGGAAAGAACACTGAAGCTTTCTTT
j_gene: TRBJ2-1; d_gene: TRBD2; v_gene: TRBV10-3; abundance: NA; CDR3aa: CAISEQRGLAGGPREQFF; CDR3nt: TGTGCCATCAGTGAACAACGGGGACTAGCGGGAGGGCCCCGAGAGCAGTTCTTC
j_gene: TRBJ1-2; d_gene: TRBD1; v_gene: TRBV5-6; abundance: many; CDR3aa: CASSLQGVGGYTF; CDR3nt: TGTGCCAGCAGTTTACAGGGGGTCGGTGGCTACACCTTC
j_gene: TRBJ2-6; d_gene: NA; v_gene: TRBV2; abundance: many; CDR3aa: CASSEQIGSGANVLTF; CDR3nt: TGTGCCAGCAGTGAACAGATAGGGTCTGGGGCCAACGTCCTGACTTTC
j_gene: TRBJ2-7; d_gene: NA; v_gene: TRBV7-2; abundance: NA; CDR3aa: CASSLQWGPYEQYF; CDR3nt: TGTGCCAGCAGCTTACAGTGGGGCCCCTACGAGCAGTACTTC
j_gene: TRBJ2-7; d_gene: TRBD1; v_gene: TRBV20-1; abundance: NA; CDR3aa: CSARTGGTYERYF; CDR3nt: TGCAGTGCGAGAACAGGGGGGACCTACGAGCGGTACTTC
j_gene: TRBJ1-1; d_gene: TRBD1; v_gene: TRBV15; abundance: medium-sized; CDR3aa: CATSREGTGGRRTEAFF; CDR3nt: TGTGCCACCAGCAGAGAGGGGACAGGGGGGAGGAGGACTGAAGCTTTCTTT
j_gene: TRBJ2-7; d_gene: NA; v_gene: TRBV6-1; abundance: NA; CDR3aa: CASIGTGAYKEQYF; CDR3nt: TGTGCCAGCATCGGGACCGGAGCCTACAAGGAGCAGTACTTC
j_gene: TRBJ2-1; d_gene: NA; v_gene: TRBV20-1; abundance: many; CDR3aa: CSAPYHGGDEQFF; CDR3nt: TGCAGTGCCCCCTATCACGGGGGCGATGAGCAGTTCTTC
j_gene: TRBJ2-1; d_gene: TRBD2; v_gene: TRBV5-1; abundance: many; CDR3aa: CASSSGLAAYNEQFF; CDR3nt: TGCGCCAGCAGCTCGGGACTAGCGGCCTACAATGAGCAGTTCTTC